These 15 T cell receptor beta chains were sequenced from one sample in a study of T-cell memory formation after mild COVID-19. TCRdb analysed the 5' RACE reads with MiXCR anew, one entry per CDR3 protein. The sample consists of some 250,000 distinct CDR3 sequences, about a sixth of them appearing once. Sequenced input: PBMCs or a T cell subset sorted from them (not recorded which). These receptor sequences come from a man between 18 and 35 years old who had mild COVID-19 (a few samples of this study predate the infection). Cell type and time point are not known.

About this clonotype itself: The germline gene is not matched at one end of the junction; a read error may be the cause. The V call is TRBV18, the J call TRBJ1-5; D call uncertain. Germline lookup yields CDR1 KGHSH and CDR2 LQKENI. This CDR3 has 13 residues. The chain's CDR3 is CASTPQSTQPHHF. The CDR3 region has the DNA TGTGCCAGCACCCCCCAGAGCACGCAGCCCCATCATTTT.

This clonotype has ten or more counts. The chain couples TRBV7-2 to TRBJ2-5; 7 bases are shared with TRBD2. Germline assignment: CDR1 SGHTA and CDR2 FQGNSA. The CDR3 spans 14 residues. The junction had 3 bases not matched to a gene; V was cut back by 2 bases and J by 3 bases. This CDR3 reads CASSLMGGKETQYF. Written as DNA, the CDR3 is TGTGCCAGCAGCTTAATGGGGGGGAAAGAGACCCAGTACTTC.

In its sample, this clonotype was seen a few times. The CDR3 DNA reads TGCAGTGCCCTAACGGGGAGGGATCAGCCCCAGCATTTT. Translation gives CSALTGRDQPQHF. V is TRBV20-1 and J is TRBJ1-5, with D unclear. Germline assignment: CDR1 DFQATT and CDR2 SNEGSKA (reference sequence). V lost 6 bases and J 5 bases, leaving 14 bases between the germline ends. CDR3 length equals 13 residues.

The chain carries TRBV24-1 and TRBJ2-3, with 7 positions matching TRBD1. The V gene's germline CDR1 is KGHDR and CDR2 SFDVKD. CDR3 length: 12 residues. With V trimmed by 5 bases and J by 9 bases, 4 bases remained unmatched. The CDR3: CATSVVGGTQYF. The CDR3 bases are TGTGCCACCAGTGTAGTAGGGGGCACGCAGTATTTT.

This clonotype was seen a handful of times. The rearrangement links TRBV7-2 to TRBJ2-3, with TRBD1 matching 11 bases. The CDR3 totals 18 residues. Germline V CDR1 and CDR2: SGHTA, FQGNSA. J was trimmed by 3 bases and V by 3 bases; bases with no gene match: 11. This CDR3 reads CASSFTLTGTGGTDTQYF. The CDR3 region has the DNA TGTGCCAGCAGCTTCACCCTGACCGGGACAGGGGGGACAGATACGCAGTATTTT.

There are a few counts of this clonotype. The chain recombines TRBV12-3 or TRBV12-4 with TRBJ2-5, with TRBD2 identical over 8 bases. The CDR3 spans 14 residues. The V gene end was trimmed by 1 base and the J gene end by 5 bases; junction bases not matched to a gene: 3. In DNA, the CDR3 is TGTGCCAGCAGTTTAGTCGGGGGGGCGGAGACCCAGTACTTC. This codes for CASSLVGGAETQYF.

The table lists this clonotype with many counts. V gene TRBV11-2 combines with J gene TRBJ2-5; D gene unclear. This CDR3 has 13 residues. The V and J ends lost 3 bases and 2 bases respectively, with 7 bases between them. Germline lookup yields CDR1 SGHAT and CDR2 FQNNGV. CDR3 loop: CASSFSGQETQYF. Here the CDR3 DNA reads TGTGCCAGCAGCTTTTCCGGGCAAGAGACCCAGTACTTC.

This chain connects TRBV4-1 to TRBJ1-1, with a possible D match to TRBD1 (6 bases). Germline V lookup: CDR1 MGHRA, CDR2 YSYEKL. Trimming cost V 4 bases and J 6 bases, with 12 bases left between them. The CDR3 is 13 residues long. For the CDR3, the DNA is TGCGCCAGCAGCCCTAGGGGGGGAGCTGAAGCTTTCTTT. Its protein product is CASSPRGGAEAFF.

This clonotype was recorded many times. The chain is built from TRBV7-9 and TRBJ2-2; 8 positions agree with TRBD1. This CDR3 has 15 amino acids. Germline lookup yields CDR1 SEHNR and CDR2 FQNEAQ (reference sequence). V was clipped by 5 bases and J by 5 bases; unmatched bases: 7. The CDR3 reads CASSPRTGLTGELFF. The CDR3 nucleotides read TGTGCCAGCAGCCCTAGGACAGGGTTAACCGGGGAGCTGTTTTTT.

V usage is TRBV24-1 and J usage is TRBJ2-3, with TRBD2 matching 9 bases. The CDR3 is 18 residues long. The germline gives CDR1 KGHDR, CDR2 SFDVKD. V gave up 1 base and J gave up 3 bases; unmatched junction bases: 10. The CDR3 spells CATSDFNLASGVTDTQYF. As DNA, the CDR3 is TGTGCCACCAGTGATTTTAATCTGGCTAGCGGGGTGACAGATACGCAGTATTTT.

This clonotype was counted only a few times. This chain links TRBV20-1 with TRBJ2-3; 8 nucleotides agree with TRBD2. Germline V gene lookup returns CDR1 DFQATT and CDR2 SNEGSKA (reference sequence). The CDR3 has 15 amino acids. J was trimmed by 1 base and V by 1 base; bases with no gene match: 4. CDR3 DNA sequence: TGCAGTGCTAGAGGGGATAGCGGGGGCACAGATACGCAGTATTTT. This codes for CSARGDSGGTDTQYF.

The chain recombines TRBV5-1 with TRBJ2-2; D not resolved. This CDR3 has 15 amino acids. Germline CDR1 is SGHRS and CDR2 is YFSETQ. With 2 bases removed from V and 1 base from J, the gap between germline ends came to 9 bases. The CDR3 DNA reads TGCGCCAGCAGCTTCCGTATGGTGAACACCGGGGAGCTGTTTTTT. Translating gives CASSFRMVNTGELFF.

V usage is TRBV27 and J usage is TRBJ2-5; D unresolved. This CDR3 comprises 11 residues. Per germline, CDR1 MNHEY and CDR2 SMNVEV (reference sequence). Trimming pared 2 bases from V and 10 bases from J, leaving 8 bases between. In DNA, the CDR3 is TGTGCCAGCAGTTTAGGTTTTGACCAGTACTTC. Translated: CASSLGFDQYF.

This clonotype was seen more than once but under ten times. V gene TRBV6-2 or TRBV6-3 combines with J gene TRBJ2-1; D possibly matches TRBD1 or TRBD2 (5 bases each). Per germline, CDR1 MNHEY and CDR2 SVGEGT. With 11 bases removed from V and 3 bases from J, the gap between germline ends came to 11 bases. CDR3 length: 12 residues. The CDR3: CAGGQGYNEQFF. The CDR3 coding sequence is TGTGCCGGCGGGCAGGGCTACAATGAGCAGTTCTTC.

The J gene is TRBJ1-1, the V gene TRBV7-2; D is uncertain. The CDR3 covers 14 residues. V lost 0 bases to trimming and J lost 2 bases, with 7 bases between them. Looked up from germline, CDR1 is SGHTA and CDR2 is FQGNSA. CDR3 sequence: CASSLASSNTEAFF. As DNA, the CDR3 is TGTGCCAGCAGCTTAGCGTCCAGTAACACTGAAGCTTTCTTT.